The TCR beta chain under discussion was sequenced for a study of cytomegalovirus exposure and HLA in healthy donors. Study-wide background: Among the roughly 400 genotyped donors, 81% were placed in the Caucasian-associated ancestry cluster. Study-wide results and caveats: In an earlier analysis, about 90% or about 30%: the productive usage of most TCR beta V segments.

The CDR3 is 13 amino acids. Germline loops: CDR1 SGHAT, CDR2 FQDESV (reference sequence). The ends were cut back, 2 bases at V and 6 bases at J, with 7 bases in the middle. With regard to this clone: Its antigen is currently unknown.

PCR was performed using 60 Vbeta and 13 Jbeta primers. The assay was immunoSEQ multiplex PCR, and TCRdb's table has in-frame clones only and misses some. The sample includes about 190,000 clones, roughly 74% of them seen just once. The TCR sequence derives from a woman in her twenties or thirties in good health and CMV-seropositive. This sequence joins TRBV11-1 and TRBJ2-2; no clear D. The sequenced sample consisted of PBMCs. CDR3 residues: CASSLSGPGELFF. The CDR3, as DNA: TGTGCCAGCAGCTTATCAGGTCCCGGGGAGCTGTTTTTT.